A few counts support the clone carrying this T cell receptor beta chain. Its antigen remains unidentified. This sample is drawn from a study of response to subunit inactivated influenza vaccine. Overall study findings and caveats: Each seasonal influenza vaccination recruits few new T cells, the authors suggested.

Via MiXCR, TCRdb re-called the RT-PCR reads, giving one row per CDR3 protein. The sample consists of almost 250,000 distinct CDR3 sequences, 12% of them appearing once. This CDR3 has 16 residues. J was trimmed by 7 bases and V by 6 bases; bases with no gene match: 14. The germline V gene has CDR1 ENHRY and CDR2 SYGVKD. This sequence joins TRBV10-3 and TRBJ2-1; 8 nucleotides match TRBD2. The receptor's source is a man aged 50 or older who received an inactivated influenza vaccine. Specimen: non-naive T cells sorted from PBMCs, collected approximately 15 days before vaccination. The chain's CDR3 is CAIRTTIAGKGNEQFF. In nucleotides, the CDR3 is TGTGCCATCAGGACCACCATAGCGGGGAAGGGAAATGAGCAGTTCTTC.